The 20 T cell receptor beta chains below were found in one sample sequenced in a study of blood T cell repertoires in COVID-19. Repertoires were generated with immunoSEQ multiplex PCR, while TCRdb's copy carries only in-frame clones and drops some. The sample shows 150,000 to 200,000 clones, roughly 80% of them seen only once. The sample was peripheral blood. These receptors were obtained from a human donor with acute or convalescent COVID-19. The donor label of this sample is uncertain.

The gene calls are TRBV10-3 and TRBJ1-2, with 10 bases aligning to TRBD1. CDR3 length: 15 amino acids. Germline lookup yields CDR1 ENHRY and CDR2 SYGVKD. J was trimmed by 6 bases and V by 6 bases; bases with no gene match: 10. CDR3 coding DNA: TGTGCCATCAGATCAGGACAGGGGGTCCACGATGGCTACACCTTC. Amino acid sequence: CAIRSGQGVHDGYTF.

The V and J genes are TRBV3-1 (or the pseudogene TRBV3-2) and TRBJ1-1; 10 nucleotides agree with TRBD1. The V and J ends lost 2 bases and 6 bases, in that order; junction bases with no gene match: 3. Germline V gene data show CDR1 as LGHDT and CDR2 as YNNKEL (reference sequence). CDR3 length: 14 amino acids. In nucleotides, the CDR3 is TGTGCCAGCAGCCAATGGGACAGGGGTCCTGAAGCTTTCTTT. This translates into CASSQWDRGPEAFF.

The rearrangement uses TRBV2 and TRBJ2-7, with a weak D call TRBD2 (5 bases). Between the trimmed V and J ends, which lost 6 bases and 0 bases, there was a span of 15 bases. CDR3 length: 15 residues. Germline V gene sequence: CDR1 SNHLY, CDR2 FYNNEI. Written as DNA, the CDR3 is TGTGCCAGCAGCGGGGAACTTGGCCCCTCCTACGAGCAGTACTTC. Amino acids: CASSGELGPSYEQYF.

The chain is built from TRBV27 and TRBJ2-2; tentative D call: TRBD2 (6 bases). V was cut by 7 bases and J by 1 base, with 10 bases left in between. In germline, CDR1 is MNHEY, CDR2 SMNVEV (reference sequence). The CDR3 loop spans 14 amino acids. The CDR3 sequence: CASKPGVNTGELFF. The CDR3 DNA follows: TGTGCCAGCAAACCGGGGGTGAACACCGGGGAGCTGTTTTTT.

This chain uses TRBV30 with TRBJ2-1; the D gene is possibly TRBD2 (6 bases). The CDR3 contains 15 residues. Trimming stripped 0 bases from V and 7 bases from J, with 16 bases between. In germline, CDR1 is GTSNPN, CDR2 SVGIG (reference sequence). The CDR3 DNA reads TGTGCCTGGAGTGTACATTGGCGGGGAGGAAATGAGCAGTTCTTC. Protein sequence: CAWSVHWRGGNEQFF.

V and J are TRBV18 and TRBJ2-5; D not resolved. Germline-derived CDR1 and CDR2 are KGHSH and LQKENI. The CDR3 is 14 residues long. The V gene lost 0 bases and the J gene lost 3 bases, with 8 bases spanning the gap. DNA for the CDR3: TGTGCCAGCTCACCACCGGTAACAAAAGAGACCCAGTACTTC. This sequence encodes CASSPPVTKETQYF.

Only a few counts were recorded for this clone. V and J are TRBV11-3 and TRBJ2-1; 7 bases are shared with TRBD1. The CDR3 sequence is 13 residues long. The germline V gene encodes CDR1 SGHNT and CDR2 YENEEA. With V trimmed by 5 bases and J by 6 bases, 4 bases remained unmatched. For the CDR3, the DNA is TGTGCCAGCAGCGCGACAGGGTTCAATGAGCAGTTCTTC. Protein product: CASSATGFNEQFF.

This clone was detected only once. V usage is TRBV5-6 and J usage is TRBJ2-7; 7 bases agree with TRBD1. The length of the CDR3 is 12 residues. CDR1 is SGHDT and CDR2 is YYEEEE in the germline V gene. The V segment lost 4 bases and the J segment 6 bases; nucleotides outside the gene matches: 4. The CDR3 here is CASSATGFEQYF. DNA for the CDR3: TGTGCCAGCAGCGCGACAGGGTTCGAGCAGTACTTC. Complete variable domain (other parts from reference TRBV5-6 and TRBJ2-7): DAGVTQSPTHLIKTRGQQVTLRCSPKSGHDTVSWYQQALGQGPQFIFQYYEEEERQRGNFPDRFSGHQFPNYSSELNVNALLLGDSALYLCASSATGFEQYFGPGTRLTVT.

CDR3 DNA: TGTGCCAGCAGTTTACTATCCCCGTCTGGGGCCAACGTCCTGACTTTC. This sequence encodes CASSLLSPSGANVLTF. The genes are TRBV28 and TRBJ2-6; D is unclear. CDR1 is MDHEN, CDR2 SYDVKM, per germline. Trimming took off 2 bases at V and 1 base at J, with 9 bases between the two ends. The CDR3 is made up of 16 amino acids.

The gene calls are TRBV28 and TRBJ2-7, with TRBD2 matching 8 bases. The CDR3 contains 14 residues. Germline CDR1 is MDHEN and CDR2 is SYDVKM. CDR3 protein: CGTNGGVGTYEQYF. CDR3 in DNA: TGTGGAACGAACGGGGGGGTCGGAACCTACGAGCAGTACTTC.

This chain links TRBV19 with TRBJ1-1, with TRBD1 as a possible D gene (6 bases). The length of the CDR3 is 15 residues. Germline CDR1 and CDR2: LNHDA and SQIVND (reference sequence). V lost 3 bases to trimming and J lost 1 base, with 12 bases between them. The CDR3 loop reads CASSITGSANTEAFF. CDR3 bases: TGTGCCAGTAGTATCACAGGGTCGGCGAACACTGAAGCTTTCTTT.

CDR3 in amino acids: CASSRLAAGELFF. In DNA form, the CDR3 reads TGTGCCAGCAGCAGACTAGCGGCCGGGGAGCTGTTTTTT. The chain uses TRBV5-8 and TRBJ2-2; 9 bases align to TRBD2. J gave up 6 bases and V 4 bases, and 1 base lay outside the gene matches. Germline-derived CDR1 and CDR2 are SGHTS and YDEGEE. The CDR3 totals 13 residues.

J is TRBJ1-3 and V is TRBV2; D is perhaps TRBD1 (6 bases). Germline CDR1 reads SNHLY; CDR2 reads FYNNEI. Trimming took 8 bases from V and 8 from J, leaving 16 bases between them. The CDR3 runs 13 residues. The CDR3 DNA reads as TGTGCCAGCTTCAGGCAGGGGTTGGACACCATATATTTT. This sequence encodes CASFRQGLDTIYF.

This clone was observed a few times. The rearrangement uses TRBV7-2 and TRBJ1-4; TRBD1 might be the D (6 bases). CDR3 size: 16 residues. V was clipped by 5 bases and J by 2 bases, with 15 bases between them. CDR1 is SGHTA and CDR2 is FQGNSA in the germline V gene. CDR3 nucleotide sequence: TGTGCCAGCAGCGCTTCCAGGGGAGCGACTAATGAAAAACTGTTTTTT. It specifies CASSASRGATNEKLFF. Supplemented by reference TRBV7-2 and TRBJ1-4, the full variable domain reads GAGVSQSPSNKVTEKGKDVELRCDPISGHTALYWYRQSLGQGLEFLIYFQGNSAPDKSGLPSDRFSAERTGGSVSTLTIQRTQQEDSAVYLCASSASRGATNEKLFFGSGTQLSVL.

V usage is TRBV19 and J usage is TRBJ1-2; 12 positions agree with TRBD1. V was clipped by 4 bases and J by 5 bases; unmatched bases: 8. There are 16 residues in the CDR3. Germline values: CDR1 LNHDA, CDR2 SQIVND (reference sequence). CDR3 protein: CASSTSGTGGWYGYTF. For the CDR3, the DNA is TGTGCCAGTAGTACATCCGGGACAGGGGGCTGGTATGGCTACACCTTC.

This clone was observed a few times. The chain recombines TRBV6-2 or TRBV6-3 with TRBJ2-7, with D possibly matching TRBD2 (5 bases). Trimming cost V 5 bases and J 0 bases, with 8 bases left between them. The CDR3 covers 13 residues. Germline assignment: CDR1 MNHEY and CDR2 SVGEGT. CDR3 DNA: TGTGCCAGCAGTGGACTGTTCTCCTACGAGCAGTACTTC. This translates into CASSGLFSYEQYF.

This sequence joins TRBV7-8 and TRBJ2-7, with TRBD1 identical over 8 bases. The CDR3 has 14 amino acids. Germline CDR1 reads SGHVS; CDR2 reads FQNEAQ. V was clipped by 3 bases and J by 8 bases; unmatched bases: 9. The CDR3 sequence is CASSLDRAFGKQYF. The DNA for the CDR3 is TGTGCCAGCAGCTTGGACAGGGCCTTCGGGAAGCAGTACTTC.

V gene TRBV11-2 combines with J gene TRBJ2-2, with unresolved D. The CDR3 consists of 13 residues. V lost 2 bases and J lost 5, with 6 bases in between. The germline CDR1 and CDR2 sequences are SGHAT and FQNNGV. The DNA of the CDR3 is TGTGCCAGCAGCTTAAAAACTACCGGGGAGCTGTTTTTT. Translated: CASSLKTTGELFF.

The J gene is TRBJ2-7, the V gene TRBV5-1; the match to TRBD2 covers 13 bases. This CDR3 is built from 15 residues. The V segment lost 3 bases and the J segment 3 bases; nucleotides outside the gene matches: 3. Germline V gene sequence: CDR1 SGHRS, CDR2 YFSETQ. The CDR3 region is CASSSGTSGIYEQYF. CDR3 DNA sequence: TGCGCCAGCAGCTCCGGGACTAGCGGGATCTACGAGCAGTACTTC.

The chain carries TRBV2 and TRBJ1-5; possible D gene TRBD1, 6 bases. The CDR3 sequence is 16 residues long. The ends were cut back, 2 bases at V and 4 bases at J, with 15 bases in the middle. The V gene's germline CDR1 is SNHLY and CDR2 FYNNEI. The CDR3 region is CASSELAQGRNQPQHF. The CDR3 DNA is TGTGCCAGCAGTGAATTGGCGCAGGGGAGAAATCAGCCCCAGCATTTT.